The 11 T cell receptor beta chains below come from one sample, sequenced in a study of regulatory T cells in long-lasting Graves disease. Time point reported: newly diagnosed GD, antithyroid drugs for less than 3 months. Scientists built the TCR library using RNA that was extracted from PBMCs. Arm-PCR of CDR3 regions and iRepertoire HTBI primers were used to build TCR beta libraries. TCRdb re-called the multiplex PCR reads with MiXCR, one entry per CDR3 protein. The data show some 600,000 distinct CDR3 sequences, 15% to 20% seen once. This sample was shared with a second study, whose subject was T cells in Graves' hyperthyroidism and ophthalmopathy.

The input for sequencing was peripheral blood mononuclear cells (PBMCs), taken at new diagnosis, from a patient treated with antithyroid drugs. Receptor source: a man younger than 35 with Graves disease.

This clonotype has just one count. The chain carries TRBV12-3 or TRBV12-4 and TRBJ2-5, with 10 bases fitting TRBD2. The length of the CDR3 is 17 residues. V was pared by 5 bases and J by 1 base, with 10 bases of the junction left unmatched. The CDR3 DNA follows: TGTGCCAGCAGTCCCGCGAGCGGGAGGGCCCCCCAAGAGACCCAGTACTTC. Amino acids: CASSPASGRAPQETQYF.

The sample holds many counts of this clonotype. This chain connects TRBV11-2 to TRBJ1-1, with a possible D match to TRBD1 (6 bases). The CDR3 has 16 residues. V was shortened by 5 bases and J by 2 bases, with 18 bases between the two germline ends. In germline, CDR1 is SGHAT, CDR2 FQNNGV. Here the CDR3 DNA reads TGTGCCAGCAGCCTCCAGACCGGGACACTAAACACTGAAGCTTTCTTT. Its translation is CASSLQTGTLNTEAFF.

Many counts were recorded for this clonotype. The genes are TRBV12-3 or TRBV12-4 and TRBJ2-1; TRBD2 agrees at 14 bases. This CDR3 comprises 15 residues. After removal of 6 bases from V and 7 bases from J, the junction contained 5 bases not matched to a gene. CDR3 sequence (DNA): TGTGCCAGCAGGCCGGGACTAGCGGGAGAGAATGAGCAGTTCTTC. This encodes CASRPGLAGENEQFF.

In this sample, this clonotype turned up many times. The chain couples TRBV7-9 to TRBJ2-7; D is undetermined. This CDR3 region has 14 residues. CDR1 is SEHNR, CDR2 FQNEAQ, per germline (reference sequence). Trimming left V 6 bases short and J 3 bases short, with 15 bases between. In DNA form, the CDR3 reads TGTGCCAGCAGTTCCCGACTGGAAGACTACGAGCAGTACTTC. Translating gives CASSSRLEDYEQYF.

This clonotype was counted ten times or more. The chain couples TRBV18 to TRBJ2-5; 8 nucleotides align to TRBD2. CDR3 length equals 14 residues. V lost 2 bases and J lost 2; bases outside the gene matches: 1. From germline, CDR1 is KGHSH and CDR2 LQKENI. The CDR3 loop reads CASSPGTRQETQYF. CDR3 nucleotide sequence: TGTGCCAGCTCACCAGGGACTAGACAAGAGACCCAGTACTTC.

This chain uses TRBV9 with TRBJ2-2, with D unresolved. The CDR3 is 13 residues long. Germline CDR1 is SGDLS and CDR2 is YYNGEE. Trimming removed 4 bases at V and 8 bases at J, with 12 bases between. The CDR3 spells CASSPPVEGELFF. DNA of the CDR3: TGTGCCAGCAGCCCGCCGGTTGAGGGGGAGCTGTTTTTT.

This clonotype was picked up a small number of times. This chain links TRBV12-5 with TRBJ1-1; TRBD1 might be the D (5 bases). The germline gives CDR1 LGHNT, CDR2 FRNRAP. The germline V and J ends were trimmed by 4 bases and 4 bases, with 13 bases remaining between them. The length of the CDR3 is 14 residues. The CDR3 is CASGSAGLATEAFF. The CDR3 nucleotides are TGTGCTAGTGGTTCGGCAGGGTTGGCCACTGAAGCTTTCTTT. The full variable domain, its missing parts supplied by reference TRBV12-5 and TRBJ1-1, is DARVTQTPRHKVTEMGQEVTMRCQPILGHNTVFWYRQTMMQGLELLAYFRNRAPLDDSGMPKDRFSAEMPDATLATLKIQPSEPRDSAVYFCASGSAGLATEAFFGQGTRLTVV.

At least ten counts were recorded for this clonotype. The V and J genes are TRBV6-2 or TRBV6-3 and TRBJ2-1; D call uncertain. The length of the CDR3 is 14 residues. Per germline, CDR1 MNHEY and CDR2 SVGEGT. V lost 4 bases, J lost 4 bases, and 11 bases lay in between. The CDR3 sequence: CASSSTTIYNEQFF. The CDR3 DNA follows: TGTGCCAGCAGTTCGACAACCATATACAATGAGCAGTTCTTC.

In this sample, this clonotype turned up many times. CDR3 nucleotide sequence: TGTGCCAGCAGTGCCGGGACAGCTAACTATGGCTACACCTTC. Translating gives CASSAGTANYGYTF. The chain carries TRBV2 and TRBJ1-2; 7 bases line up with TRBD1. CDR3 size: 14 residues. Per germline, CDR1 SNHLY and CDR2 FYNNEI. With V trimmed by 4 bases and J by 0 bases, 2 bases remained unmatched.

This chain links TRBV20-1 with TRBJ2-2; 10 bases are shared with TRBD1. In germline, CDR1 is DFQATT, CDR2 SNEGSKA (reference sequence). The CDR3 runs to 17 residues. Losses at the gene ends were 3 bases for V and 7 bases for J; bases not matched to a gene: 14. The CDR3 protein is CSASDPRQGAMVGELFF. The CDR3 DNA reads TGCAGTGCTAGCGACCCCCGACAGGGGGCGATGGTCGGGGAGCTGTTTTTT.

This clonotype was observed many times. The rearrangement uses TRBV28 and TRBJ2-3, with D perhaps being TRBD1 or TRBD2 (5 bases each). CDR1 and CDR2 from the germline V gene are MDHEN and SYDVKM. V was pared by 7 bases and J by 0 bases, with 17 bases between. This CDR3 spans 16 amino acids. The DNA for the CDR3 is TGTGCCAGCACCTCCCCCGGGACCGGTAGCACAGATACGCAGTATTTT. Its translation: CASTSPGTGSTDTQYF.